The rows below give T cell receptor beta chains drawn from one sample of a study of T cell repertoires in cytomegalovirus infection. TCRdb analysed the reads with MiXCR anew, one entry per CDR3 protein. The sample consists of 340,000 or so distinct CDR3 sequences, more than 20% of them appearing once. No antigens are known for them. Sequenced here: cultured PBMCs, sampled from culture after CMV antigen stimulation. Source of these receptors: a human donor in good health (CMV status not recorded). Some clones in this sample may be carry-over from other donors' samples. Each CDR3 is given with its conserved first and last residue. The order of the fields is J gene, clone size, V gene, D gene, CDR3 DNA, CDR3 protein. D genes are given only for firm matches. The size entry is marked missing in some rows and otherwise reads once, few, many or a size class.

TRBJ1-1,NA,TRBV5-1,TRBD1,TGCGCCAGCAGCCCGCGGACAGGGACCTACTCTGAAGCTTTCTTT,CASSPRTGTYSEAFF
TRBJ1-1,NA,TRBV7-2,NA,TGTGCCAGCAGCTTATATCATGGGACCCCTGAAGCTTTCTTT,CASSLYHGTPEAFF
TRBJ1-1,NA,TRBV2,TRBD1,TGTGCCAGCAGTTTACCGGGACAGGGGGCTAGGGACACTGAAGCTTTCTTT,CASSLPGQGARDTEAFF
TRBJ1-1,NA,TRBV20-1,NA,TGCAGTGCTAGGACCCTAACCGGGGCTTTCTTT,CSARTLTGAFF
TRBJ2-4,many,TRBV10-3,NA,TGTGCCATCAGTGACCGGGACGTTGAACTAGCCAAAAACATTCAGTACTTC,CAISDRDVELAKNIQYF
TRBJ2-5,few,TRBV7-2,NA,TGTGCCAGCAGCCGACCCAGAAACCTCCAAGAGACCCAGTACTTC,CASSRPRNLQETQYF
TRBJ2-1,few,TRBV4-1,TRBD2,TGCGCCAGCAGCCAAGAGCTAGCGGGAGGGACCTACAATGAGCAGTTCTTC,CASSQELAGGTYNEQFF
TRBJ2-7,NA,TRBV6-5,NA,TGTGCCAGCGTGAAAGGGAGTTTATGGGGGCACGAGCAGTACTTC,CASVKGSLWGHEQYF
TRBJ1-2,few,TRBV28,NA,TGTGCCAGCGAGGCTCCTGGGTATGGCTACACCTTC,CASEAPGYGYTF
TRBJ2-7,few,TRBV7-9,TRBD2,TGTGCCAGCAGCTTCTACCCTAGCGGGAGCAGCTCCTACGAGCAGTACTTC,CASSFYPSGSSSYEQYF
TRBJ1-2,NA,TRBV4-2,NA,TGTGCCAGCAGCCCGACCACGACGGACCGTAACTATGGCTACACCTTC,CASSPTTTDRNYGYTF
TRBJ2-7,many,TRBV7-2,TRBD1,TGTGCCAGCAGCTTCGGGACAGGCTTTCCCTACGAGCAGTACTTC,CASSFGTGFPYEQYF
TRBJ1-5,many,TRBV7-2,NA,TGTGCCAGCACCAAAAACGGGGAGATTAGCAATCAGCCCCAGCATTTT,CASTKNGEISNQPQHF
TRBJ1-1,many,TRBV7-2,NA,TGTGCCAGCAGCTTGAGGAGGACAGAAGGTCCGGCTTTCTTT,CASSLRRTEGPAFF
TRBJ2-5,many,TRBV7-9,NA,TGTGCCAGCAGCTCAGACGTGTGGCAGTTGCAGGAGACCCAGTACTTC,CASSSDVWQLQETQYF
TRBJ2-7,many,TRBV7-2,TRBD2,TGTGCCAGCAGCGAAGGGACTATAAGCTCCTACGAGCAGTACTTC,CASSEGTISSYEQYF
TRBJ1-4,many,TRBV18,NA,TGTGCCAGCTCACCGCGGGGCGCAACTAATGAAAAACTGTTTTTT,CASSPRGATNEKLFF
TRBJ2-6,NA,TRBV19,NA,TGTGCCAGTACTATGAGGTCTGGGGCCAACGTCCTGACTTTC,CASTMRSGANVLTF
TRBJ1-5,few,TRBV27,NA,TGTGCCAGCAGTTTATCGGGGGGAGAGCCCCAGCATTTT,CASSLSGGEPQHF
TRBJ1-1,few,TRBV18,NA,TGTGCCAGCTCACCGCGGGATAACACTGAAGCTTTCTTT,CASSPRDNTEAFF
TRBJ1-1,NA,TRBV19,TRBD1,TGTGCCAGTAGTAGCCGGACAGGGAAGACTGAAGCTTTCTTT,CASSSRTGKTEAFF
TRBJ1-1,NA,TRBV4-1,NA,TGCGCCAGCAGCCTAAACGCGGGAGGGGAAGCTTTCTTT,CASSLNAGGEAFF
TRBJ1-2,NA,TRBV5-1,TRBD1,TGCGCCAGCAGCTTGGGGACAGGGAGAGGCTACACCTTC,CASSLGTGRGYTF
TRBJ2-1,NA,TRBV6-1,NA,TGTGCCAGCAGCAGAGACAGGGCTTGGGGGGCTGAGCAGTTCTTC,CASSRDRAWGAEQFF
TRBJ2-1,few,TRBV20-1,NA,TGCAGTGCTAGGGGGGCTTTCAATGAGCAGTTCTTC,CSARGAFNEQFF
TRBJ2-1,few,TRBV6-2/TRBV6-3,NA,TGTGCCAGCAGTCAATGGACAGCGACCAATGAGCAGTTCTTC,CASSQWTATNEQFF
TRBJ2-3,many,TRBV7-8,NA,TGTGCCAGCAGCAACGGGGCTAGCACAGATACGCAGTATTTT,CASSNGASTDTQYF
TRBJ2-6,few,TRBV20-1,TRBD1,TGCAGTGCTAGAGGGGACAGGGTCTCTGGGGCCAACGTCCTGACTTTC,CSARGDRVSGANVLTF
TRBJ2-5,NA,TRBV15,TRBD1,TGTGCCACCAGCTCCGGACAGGGTCAAGAGACCCAGTACTTC,CATSSGQGQETQYF
TRBJ1-5,NA,TRBV7-6,TRBD1,TGTGCCAGCAGCTTAGGGACAGGGGGCGGAAATCAGCCCCAGCATTTT,CASSLGTGGGNQPQHF
TRBJ2-2,NA,TRBV5-1,TRBD2,TGCGCCAGCAGCTTTATTGGACTAGCGGGAATCGGCACCGGGGAGCTGTTTTTT,CASSFIGLAGIGTGELFF
TRBJ2-1,few,TRBV24-1,TRBD1,TGTGCCACCAGTGATTTCGTAGGGGGCAGGAATGAGCAGTTCTTC,CATSDFVGGRNEQFF
TRBJ1-1,NA,TRBV25-1,TRBD1,TGTGCCAGCAGTGAATTTGGGACAGGGGGCACTGAAGCTTTCTTT,CASSEFGTGGTEAFF
TRBJ2-1,NA,TRBV23-1,NA,TGCGCCAGCAGTCAAATTGGGGAGTTGGGGAATGAGCAGTTCTTC,CASSQIGELGNEQFF
TRBJ1-2,many,TRBV4-1,TRBD1,TGCGCCAGCAGCCAGACTGTTGCGGACAGGGGGAATGGCTACACCTTC,CASSQTVADRGNGYTF
TRBJ1-2,NA,TRBV27,TRBD1,TGTGCCAGCAGTTTTAGGGGACAGAACTATGGCTACACCTTC,CASSFRGQNYGYTF
TRBJ1-5,few,TRBV19,TRBD1,TGTGCCAGTGCCGGGACAGGGGGACATCAGCCCCAGCATTTT,CASAGTGGHQPQHF
TRBJ1-1,NA,TRBV7-9,TRBD1,TGTGCCAGCAGCCAAGTGACAGGGGGGGACACTGAAGCTTTCTTT,CASSQVTGGDTEAFF
TRBJ2-1,few,TRBV20-1,TRBD2,TGCAGTGCTCGGACTAGCGGGAGTGGGCAGTTCTTC,CSARTSGSGQFF
TRBJ2-1,NA,TRBV6-2/TRBV6-3,TRBD2,TGTGCCAGCAGTTACTCGACTAGCGATACCTACAATGAGCAGTTCTTC,CASSYSTSDTYNEQFF
TRBJ1-1,few,TRBV10-2,NA,TGCGCCAGCAGTGAGCTTCTCGGGGGGACTCATGAAGCTTTCTTT,CASSELLGGTHEAFF
TRBJ2-1,few,TRBV7-8,TRBD2,TGTGCCAGCAGCTTCTTAGTAGCGGGGGCGGGGAGAGATGAGCAGTTCTTC,CASSFLVAGAGRDEQFF